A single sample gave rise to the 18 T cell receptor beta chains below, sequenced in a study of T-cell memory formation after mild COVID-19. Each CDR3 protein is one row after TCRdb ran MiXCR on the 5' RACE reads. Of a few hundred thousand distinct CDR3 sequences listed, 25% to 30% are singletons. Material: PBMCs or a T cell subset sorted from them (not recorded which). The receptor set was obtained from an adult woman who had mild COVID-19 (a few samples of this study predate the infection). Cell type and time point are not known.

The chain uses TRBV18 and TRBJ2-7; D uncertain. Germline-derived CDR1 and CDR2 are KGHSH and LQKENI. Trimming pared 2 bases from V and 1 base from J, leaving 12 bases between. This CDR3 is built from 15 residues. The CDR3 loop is CASSPEYLRSYEQYF. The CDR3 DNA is TGTGCCAGCTCACCAGAATACCTCCGTTCCTACGAGCAGTACTTC.

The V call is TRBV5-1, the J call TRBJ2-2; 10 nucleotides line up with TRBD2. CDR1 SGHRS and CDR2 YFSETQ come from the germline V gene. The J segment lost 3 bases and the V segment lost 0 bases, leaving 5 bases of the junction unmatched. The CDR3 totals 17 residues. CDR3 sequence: CASSLALAGEDTGELFF. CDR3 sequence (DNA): TGCGCCAGCAGCTTGGCCCTAGCGGGGGAGGACACCGGGGAGCTGTTTTTT.

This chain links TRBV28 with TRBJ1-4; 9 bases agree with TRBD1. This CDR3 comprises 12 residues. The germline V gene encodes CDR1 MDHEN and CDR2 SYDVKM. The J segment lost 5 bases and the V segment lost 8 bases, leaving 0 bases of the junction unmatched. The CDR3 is CASGQGNEKLFF. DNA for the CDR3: TGTGCCAGCGGACAGGGGAATGAAAAACTGTTTTTT.

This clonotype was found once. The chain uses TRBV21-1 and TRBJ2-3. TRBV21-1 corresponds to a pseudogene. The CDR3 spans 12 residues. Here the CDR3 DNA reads TGTGCCAGTTTCCAAACCACAGATACGCAGTATTTT. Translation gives CASFQTTDTQYF.

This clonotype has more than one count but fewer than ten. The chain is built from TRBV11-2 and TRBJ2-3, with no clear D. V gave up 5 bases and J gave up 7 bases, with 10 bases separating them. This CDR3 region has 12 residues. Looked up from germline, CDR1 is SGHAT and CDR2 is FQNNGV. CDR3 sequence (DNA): TGTGCCAGCAGCAGACCCTGGAATACGCAGTATTTT. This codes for CASSRPWNTQYF. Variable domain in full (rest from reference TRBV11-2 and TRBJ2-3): EAGVAQSPRYKIIEKRQSVAFWCNPISGHATLYWYQQILGQGPKLLIQFQNNGVVDDSQLPKDRFSAERLKGVDSTLKIQPAKLEDSAVYLCASSRPWNTQYFGPGTRLTVL.

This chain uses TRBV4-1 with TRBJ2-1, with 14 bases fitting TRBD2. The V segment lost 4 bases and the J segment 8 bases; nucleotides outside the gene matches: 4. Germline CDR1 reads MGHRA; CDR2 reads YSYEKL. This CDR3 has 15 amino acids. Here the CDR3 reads CASSLSGLAGDEQFF. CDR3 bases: TGCGCCAGCAGCCTCTCGGGACTAGCGGGGGATGAGCAGTTCTTC.

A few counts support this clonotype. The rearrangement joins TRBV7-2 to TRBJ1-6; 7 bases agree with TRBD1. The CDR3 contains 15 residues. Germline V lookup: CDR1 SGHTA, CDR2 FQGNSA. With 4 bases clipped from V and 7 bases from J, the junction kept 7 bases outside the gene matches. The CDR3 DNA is TGTGCCAGCAGCTCGGGACAGTGGAGGAATTCACCCCTCCACTTT. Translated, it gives CASSSGQWRNSPLHF.

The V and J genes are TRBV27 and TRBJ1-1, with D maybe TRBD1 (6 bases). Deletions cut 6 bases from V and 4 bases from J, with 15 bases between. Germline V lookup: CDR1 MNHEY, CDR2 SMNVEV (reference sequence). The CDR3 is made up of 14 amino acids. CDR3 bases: TGTGCCAGCAGGCTGGGACACCTTGGCACTGAAGCTTTCTTT. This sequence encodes CASRLGHLGTEAFF.

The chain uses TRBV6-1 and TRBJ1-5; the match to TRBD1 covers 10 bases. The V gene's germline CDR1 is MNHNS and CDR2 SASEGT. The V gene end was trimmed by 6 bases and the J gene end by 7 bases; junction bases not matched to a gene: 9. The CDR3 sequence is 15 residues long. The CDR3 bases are TGTGCCAGCAGAGCGGACAGGGGGATACTGCAGCCCCAGCATTTT. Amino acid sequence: CASRADRGILQPQHF.

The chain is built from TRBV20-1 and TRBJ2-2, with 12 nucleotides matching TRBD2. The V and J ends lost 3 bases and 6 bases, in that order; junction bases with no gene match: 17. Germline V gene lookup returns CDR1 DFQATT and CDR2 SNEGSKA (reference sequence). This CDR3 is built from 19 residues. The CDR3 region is CSASPFGLAGGNWAGELFF. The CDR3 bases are TGCAGTGCTAGCCCCTTCGGGCTAGCGGGGGGGAATTGGGCCGGGGAGCTGTTTTTT.

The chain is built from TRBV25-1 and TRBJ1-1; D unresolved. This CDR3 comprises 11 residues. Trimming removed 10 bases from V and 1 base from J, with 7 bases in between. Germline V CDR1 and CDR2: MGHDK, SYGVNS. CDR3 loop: CATSGNTEAFF. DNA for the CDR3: TGTGCCACCTCGGGGAACACTGAAGCTTTCTTT. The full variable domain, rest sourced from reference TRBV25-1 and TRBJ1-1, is EADIYQTPRYLVIGTGKKITLECSQTMGHDKMYWYQQDPGMELHLIHYSYGVNSTEKGDLSSESTVSRIRTEHFPLTLESARPSHTSQYLCATSGNTEAFFGQGTRLTVV.

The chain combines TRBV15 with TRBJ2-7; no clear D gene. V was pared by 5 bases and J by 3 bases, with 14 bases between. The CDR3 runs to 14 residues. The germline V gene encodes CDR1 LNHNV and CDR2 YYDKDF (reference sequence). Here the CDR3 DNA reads TGTGCCACCAGCCGTCCGGCGGACGGCTACGAGCAGTACTTC. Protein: CATSRPADGYEQYF.

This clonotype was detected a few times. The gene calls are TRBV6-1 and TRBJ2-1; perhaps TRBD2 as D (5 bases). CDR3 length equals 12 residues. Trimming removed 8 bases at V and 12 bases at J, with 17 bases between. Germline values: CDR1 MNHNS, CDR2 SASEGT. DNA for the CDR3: TGTGCCAGCCTATCACCCCAAGGAGGGCAGTTCTTC. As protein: CASLSPQGGQFF.

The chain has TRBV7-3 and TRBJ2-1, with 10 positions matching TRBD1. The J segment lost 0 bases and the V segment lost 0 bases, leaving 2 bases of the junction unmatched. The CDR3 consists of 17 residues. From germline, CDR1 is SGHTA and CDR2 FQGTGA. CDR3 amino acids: CASSLTGTGDSYNEQFF. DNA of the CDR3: TGTGCCAGCAGCTTAACTGGGACAGGGGACTCCTACAATGAGCAGTTCTTC.

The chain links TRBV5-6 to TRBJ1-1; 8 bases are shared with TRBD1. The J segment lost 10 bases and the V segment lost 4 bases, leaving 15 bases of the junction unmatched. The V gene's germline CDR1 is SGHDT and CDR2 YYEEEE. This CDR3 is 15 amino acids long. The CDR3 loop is CASSHGQGEILGAFF. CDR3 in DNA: TGTGCCAGCAGCCACGGACAGGGTGAGATACTTGGAGCTTTCTTT.

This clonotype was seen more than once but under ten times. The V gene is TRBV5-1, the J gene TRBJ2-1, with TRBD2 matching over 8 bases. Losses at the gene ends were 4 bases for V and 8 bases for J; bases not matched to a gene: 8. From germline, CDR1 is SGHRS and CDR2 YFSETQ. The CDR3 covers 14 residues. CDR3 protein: CASSRRGLADEQFF. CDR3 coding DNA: TGCGCCAGCAGCCGACGAGGACTAGCAGATGAGCAGTTCTTC.

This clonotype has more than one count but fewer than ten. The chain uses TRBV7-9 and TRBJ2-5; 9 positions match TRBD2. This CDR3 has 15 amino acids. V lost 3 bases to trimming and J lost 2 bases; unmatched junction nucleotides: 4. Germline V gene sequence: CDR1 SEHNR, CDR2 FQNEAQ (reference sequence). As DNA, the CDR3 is TGTGCCAGCAGCTTTGGACTAGCGCAACAAGAGACCCAGTACTTC. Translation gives CASSFGLAQQETQYF.

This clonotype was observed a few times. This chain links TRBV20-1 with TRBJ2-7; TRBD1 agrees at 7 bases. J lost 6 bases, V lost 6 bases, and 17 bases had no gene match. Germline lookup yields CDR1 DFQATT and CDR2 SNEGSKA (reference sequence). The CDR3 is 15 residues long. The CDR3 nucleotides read TGCAGTGCCCAAAGGACAGGCCGTGGGGTCATCGAGCAGTACTTC. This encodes CSAQRTGRGVIEQYF.